The TCR beta chain under discussion was sequenced for a study of blood T cells in healthy people across ages. Findings and caveats of the study: Unsorted PBMCs ruled out conclusive naive versus antigen-experienced comparison.

Only a few counts were recorded for this clonotype. Its target is unknown. This CDR3 contains 16 residues. V shed 0 bases and J shed 3 bases, with 11 bases lying between them. Germline CDR1 and CDR2: LNHNV and YYDKDF (reference sequence). A second roughly 6 to 12 cycle PCR used barcoded and J-beta primers. Every cDNA molecule bore a tag from a template-switch adaptor containing 12 random nucleotides. TCRdb processed the 5' RACE reads anew with MiXCR; each CDR3 protein has one entry. The sample includes some 1.7 million distinct CDR3 sequences, under 30% of them seen just once. The chain is built from TRBV15 and TRBJ1-4; perhaps TRBD1 as D (6 bases). The specimen was blood. The receptor was derived from a woman aged 25 to 39 in good health. In DNA form, the CDR3 reads TGTGCCACCAGCAGAGACGGGGGGCGAGCTAATGAAAAACTGTTTTTT. Its translation: CATSRDGGRANEKLFF.